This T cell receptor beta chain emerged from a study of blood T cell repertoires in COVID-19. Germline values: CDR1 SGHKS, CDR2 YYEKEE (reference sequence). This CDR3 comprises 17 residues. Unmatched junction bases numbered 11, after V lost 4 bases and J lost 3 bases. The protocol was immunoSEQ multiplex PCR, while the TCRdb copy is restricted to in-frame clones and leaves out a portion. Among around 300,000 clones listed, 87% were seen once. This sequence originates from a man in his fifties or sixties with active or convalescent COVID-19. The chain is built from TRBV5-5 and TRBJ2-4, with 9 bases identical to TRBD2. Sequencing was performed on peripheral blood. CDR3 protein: CASSPYRLADHKNIQYF. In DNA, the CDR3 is TGTGCCAGCAGCCCCTATCGACTAGCGGACCACAAAAACATTCAGTACTTC.